The T cell receptor beta chain described here comes from a study of control samples from healthy donors and cancer patients. Germline CDR1 and CDR2: LNHNV and YYDKDF (reference sequence). The CDR3 length is 20 residues. With V trimmed by 0 bases and J by 0 bases, 10 bases remained unmatched. TCRdb's copy holds only in-frame clones and misses some; the assay was immunoSEQ multiplex PCR. The sample shows approximately 97,000 clones, almost 90% of them seen only once. Sequencing was carried out using blood. The receptor was derived from a man between 25 and 39 years old in good health. The V gene is TRBV15, the J gene TRBJ1-6; 8 bases are shared with TRBD1. The CDR3, as DNA: TGTGCCACCAGCAGAGACGTTGGGACAGGTTATAGCTCCTATAATTCACCCCTCCACTTT. Translating it yields CATSRDVGTGYSSYNSPLHF. Drawing the rest from reference TRBV15 and TRBJ1-6, the complete variable domain is DAMVIQNPRYQVTQFGKPVTLSCSQTLNHNVMYWYQQKSSQAPKLLFHYYDKDFNNEADTPDNFQSRRPNTSFCFLDIRSPGLGDTAMYLCATSRDVGTGYSSYNSPLHFGNGTRLTVT.